A single sample is the source of the 5 T cell receptor beta chains below, sequenced in a study of blood T cell repertoires in COVID-19 (dated by TCRdb to 2018 to 2021). Libraries were made using the immunoSEQ multiplex PCR assay. Not all clones reach the TCRdb copy of this immuneACCESS table, which keeps in-frame sequences only. Checked studies attribute under half of the gap to unresolved V genes and leave the rest unexplained. This sample comprises under 400,000 clones, about 90% of them detected only once. About 10% of the sample belongs to the ten largest clones. Material for sequencing was peripheral blood. The receptor source for this set is a woman younger than 45 with COVID-19, enrolled during active disease.

The chain employs TRBV30 and TRBJ2-2; weak D call: TRBD2 (6 bases). Trimming pared 7 bases from V and 3 bases from J, leaving 15 bases between. Germline V lookup: CDR1 GTSNPN, CDR2 SVGIG (reference sequence). This CDR3 is built from 14 residues. CDR3 protein: CAFLSSVYTGELFF. The CDR3, as DNA: TGTGCCTTCCTCTCTAGCGTGTACACCGGGGAGCTGTTTTTT. The full variable domain, in which reference TRBV30 and TRBJ2-2 provide the parts outside the CDR3, is SQTIHQWPATLVQPVGSPLSLECTVEGTSNPNLYWYRQAAGRGLQLLFYSVGIGQISSEVPQNLSASRPQDRQFILSSKKLLLSDSGFYLCAFLSSVYTGELFFGEGSRLTVL.

This chain links TRBV2 with TRBJ2-7; D possibly corresponds to TRBD1 (6 bases). The CDR3 consists of 15 residues. Trimming pared 6 bases from V and 2 bases from J, leaving 17 bases between. Germline CDR1 SNHLY, CDR2 FYNNEI. CDR3 nucleotide sequence: TGTGCCAGCAGCCTAGGACAGCGAACTGCCTACGAGCAGTACTTC. It codes for CASSLGQRTAYEQYF.

This clone was seen a single time. The chain links TRBV5-1 to TRBJ1-2, with TRBD1 matching over 7 bases. The CDR3 is made up of 13 amino acids. V shed 3 bases, J shed 6 bases, and the junction held 5 bases outside the gene matches. CDR1 and CDR2 from the germline V gene are SGHRS and YFSETQ. This CDR3 is CASSSQGLHGYTF. In DNA form, the CDR3 reads TGCGCCAGCAGCTCACAGGGGCTCCATGGCTACACCTTC.

The chain employs TRBV5-1 and TRBJ2-5, with TRBD1 matching over 8 bases. Germline assignment: CDR1 SGHRS and CDR2 YFSETQ. The V gene end was trimmed by 0 bases and the J gene end by 4 bases; junction bases not matched to a gene: 8. CDR3 length: 16 amino acids. CDR3 sequence (DNA): TGCGCCAGCAGCTTGGCCGGACAGGGAAGGGGAGAGACCCAGTACTTC. Protein: CASSLAGQGRGETQYF.

V usage is TRBV19 and J usage is TRBJ2-1, with TRBD2 identical over 7 bases. The germline gives CDR1 LNHDA, CDR2 SQIVND (reference sequence). With 6 bases clipped from V and 6 bases from J, the junction kept 5 bases outside the gene matches. This CDR3 has 13 residues. DNA of the CDR3: TGTGCCAGTAGGACTAGCTCCGTCAATGAGCAGTTCTTC. Translating it yields CASRTSSVNEQFF.